These 15 T cell receptor beta chains were sequenced from one sample in a study of molecular identifiers for immune sequencing clone quantification. In TCRdb, the PCR reads were re-called with MiXCR into one record per CDR3 protein. The sample carries about 320,000 distinct CDR3 sequences, roughly 23% recorded once. Sample: naive CD8+ T cells from blood, with Jurkat cell RNA spiked in. As for subset: FACS-sorted CD8+CD4-CCR7+CD45RA+ naive T cells. The receptors come from a human donor in good health. Some libraries in this study had Jurkat cell RNA spiked in.

In its sample, this clonotype was seen many times. This sequence joins TRBV7-9 and TRBJ2-2; D possibly corresponds to TRBD2 (5 bases). Trimming left V 1 base short and J 6 bases short, with 6 bases between. The CDR3 extends over 13 amino acids. Germline CDR1 reads SEHNR; CDR2 reads FQNEAQ (reference sequence). CDR3 DNA: TGTGCCAGCAGCTTAGACGGGGCCGGGGAGCTGTTTTTT. Amino acid sequence: CASSLDGAGELFF.

Note on this clonotype: Being one base from a much bigger clone, this may be a read error. V and J are TRBV12-3 or TRBV12-4 and TRBJ1-6; 7 nucleotides agree with TRBD1. This CDR3 has 15 amino acids. CDR3 sequence (DNA): TGTGCCAGCAGTCCGTCGACAGGGATACTTTCACCCCCCCACTTT. The encoded protein is CASSPSTGILSPPHF.

In this sample, this clonotype turned up many times. The chain links TRBV24-1 to TRBJ2-1; D unclear. V shed 0 bases and J shed 5 bases, with 1 base lying between them. The CDR3 has 12 amino acids. Germline V gene sequence: CDR1 KGHDR, CDR2 SFDVKD. The DNA of the CDR3 is TGTGCCACCAGTGATTTGGACAATGAGCAGTTCTTC. As protein: CATSDLDNEQFF.

This clonotype appeared a few times. The genes are TRBV7-6 and TRBJ2-6, with 9 positions matching TRBD2. This CDR3 has 18 residues. V gave up 1 base and J gave up 0 bases; unmatched junction bases: 4. Germline V gene sequence: CDR1 SGHVS, CDR2 FNYEAQ. The CDR3 region has the DNA TGTGCCAGCAGCTTAGTACTAGCGGGTTACTCTGGGGCCAACGTCCTGACTTTC. Translating it yields CASSLVLAGYSGANVLTF.

Note on this clonotype: A much larger clone lies one base from this, so it may be a read error. The chain links TRBV9 to TRBJ2-2, with D maybe TRBD2 (5 bases). The CDR3 spans 16 residues. Germline CDR1 reads SGDLS; CDR2 reads YYNGEE. The V end was cut by 0 bases, the J end by 3 bases, with 12 bases between. The CDR3 nucleotides are TGTGCCAGCAGCGTAGTATCCGGGGTATACACCGGGGAGCTGTTTTTT. It encodes CASSVVSGVYTGELFF.

This clonotype occurred many times. The gene calls are TRBV5-1 and TRBJ2-1; D is unresolved. Germline loops: CDR1 SGHRS, CDR2 YFSETQ. The CDR3 extends over 12 amino acids. Trimming left V 4 bases short and J 8 bases short, with 10 bases between. CDR3 protein: CASSIYSDEQFF. In DNA, the CDR3 is TGCGCCAGCAGCATATACAGTGATGAGCAGTTCTTC.

This clonotype is a singleton in its sample. It may be a read error: a sequence one base away is much more abundant. This chain uses TRBV30 with TRBJ1-1; D call uncertain. The V gene's germline CDR1 is GTSNPN and CDR2 SVGIG (reference sequence). The CDR3 consists of 13 residues. The V and J ends lost 0 bases and 10 bases respectively, with 15 bases between them. CDR3 region: CAWSVLGIAVAFF. The CDR3 coding sequence is TGTGCCTGGAGTGTCCTGGGTATCGCTGTAGCTTTCTTT.

The chain recombines TRBV13 with TRBJ2-1; 9 bases are a match to TRBD2. The CDR3 runs to 17 residues. Germline V lookup: CDR1 PRHDT, CDR2 FYEKMQ (reference sequence). Germline trimming cut 4 bases from V and 7 bases from J; bases unmatched to any gene: 14. CDR3 nucleotide sequence: TGTGCCAGCAGCTCCTCCGACGGAGCGGGAGGAGGGAATGAGCAGTTCTTC. Its protein is CASSSSDGAGGGNEQFF.

This clonotype was recorded a few times. This chain joins TRBV4-3 and TRBJ2-7; D not resolved. The ends were cut back, 4 bases at V and 0 bases at J, with 10 bases in the middle. This CDR3 is built from 14 residues. The germline V gene has CDR1 LGHNA and CDR2 YSLEER. The CDR3 DNA is TGCGCCAGCAGCCCCGAGGAACACTCCTACGAGCAGTACTTC. This translates into CASSPEEHSYEQYF.

The genes are TRBV4-3 and TRBJ2-7; TRBD1 aligns across 8 bases. V was pared by 0 bases and J by 5 bases, with 9 bases of the junction left unmatched. CDR3 length equals 16 residues. Germline values: CDR1 LGHNA, CDR2 YSLEER. The CDR3 DNA is TGCGCCAGCAGCCAAGATGGGCCAGGGGGCGAGAACGAGCAGTACTTC. Encoded protein: CASSQDGPGGENEQYF.

Many counts were recorded for this clonotype. This sequence joins TRBV6-6 and TRBJ2-3; 9 nucleotides agree with TRBD1. V gave up 2 bases and J gave up 0 bases; unmatched junction bases: 6. The length of the CDR3 is 17 residues. Germline-derived CDR1 and CDR2 are MNHNY and SVGAGI (reference sequence). The CDR3 sequence: CASSYPGTGTSTDTQYF. The CDR3 DNA sequence: TGTGCCAGCAGTTACCCGGGGACAGGGACTAGCACAGATACGCAGTATTTT.

In this sample, this clonotype turned up a few times. This rearrangement joins TRBV28 to TRBJ2-3; TRBD1 might be the D (6 bases). The V gene's germline CDR1 is MDHEN and CDR2 SYDVKM. Trimming shortened V by 6 bases and J by 5 bases, and 12 bases separated the two germline ends. This CDR3 has 13 residues. This chain's CDR3 is CASSYRVGDTQYF. The CDR3 DNA is TGTGCCAGCAGCTACAGGGTCGGAGATACGCAGTATTTT.

Note on this clonotype: A single base separates this from a much larger clone, so it may be a read error. The chain combines TRBV7-9 with TRBJ1-4, with D unresolved. From germline, CDR1 is SEHNR and CDR2 FQNEAQ (reference sequence). This CDR3 contains 17 residues. CDR3 sequence (DNA): TGTGCCACCAACGGCGAGAGGTTTAATCCCCCTAATGAAGAACTGTTTTTT. Amino acids: CATNGERFNPPNEELFF.

Only a few counts were recorded for this clonotype. The chain combines TRBV28 with TRBJ2-2, with D perhaps TRBD2 (6 bases). This CDR3 spans 16 amino acids. Between the trimmed V and J ends, which lost 6 bases and 2 bases, there was a span of 16 bases. From germline, CDR1 is MDHEN and CDR2 SYDVKM. The CDR3 protein is CASRGGTYLNTGELFF. The CDR3 bases are TGTGCCAGCAGGGGCGGGACCTACCTCAACACCGGGGAGCTGTTTTTT.

Details on this clonotype: This may be a read error, as it is one base from a much larger clone. V is TRBV7-2 and J is TRBJ2-5, with 10 bases identical to TRBD2. CDR3 length: 15 residues. Germline CDR1 reads SGHTA; CDR2 reads FQGNSA. With 4 bases clipped from V and 7 bases from J, the junction kept 9 bases outside the gene matches. The chain's CDR3 is CASSSPGTSEATQYF. For the CDR3, the DNA is TGTGCCAGCAGCTCACCCGGGACTAGCGAAGCGACCCAGTACTTC.